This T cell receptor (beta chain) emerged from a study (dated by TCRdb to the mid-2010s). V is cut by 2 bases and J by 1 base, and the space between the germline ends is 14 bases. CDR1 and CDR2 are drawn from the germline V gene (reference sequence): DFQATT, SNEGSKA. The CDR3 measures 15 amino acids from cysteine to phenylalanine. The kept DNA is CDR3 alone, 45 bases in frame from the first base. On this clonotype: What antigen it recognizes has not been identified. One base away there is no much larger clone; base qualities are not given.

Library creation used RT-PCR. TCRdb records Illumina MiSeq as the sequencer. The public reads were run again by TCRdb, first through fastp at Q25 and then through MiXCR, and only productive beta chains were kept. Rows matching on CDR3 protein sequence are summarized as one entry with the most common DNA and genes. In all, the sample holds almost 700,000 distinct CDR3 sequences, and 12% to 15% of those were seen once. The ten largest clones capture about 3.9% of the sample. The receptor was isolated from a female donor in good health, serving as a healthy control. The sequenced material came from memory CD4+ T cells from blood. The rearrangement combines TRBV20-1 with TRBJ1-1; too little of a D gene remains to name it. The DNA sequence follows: TGCAGTGCTAGACCCGGGTGGGGATCGAACACTGAAGCTTTCTTT. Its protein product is CSARPGWGSNTEAFF.